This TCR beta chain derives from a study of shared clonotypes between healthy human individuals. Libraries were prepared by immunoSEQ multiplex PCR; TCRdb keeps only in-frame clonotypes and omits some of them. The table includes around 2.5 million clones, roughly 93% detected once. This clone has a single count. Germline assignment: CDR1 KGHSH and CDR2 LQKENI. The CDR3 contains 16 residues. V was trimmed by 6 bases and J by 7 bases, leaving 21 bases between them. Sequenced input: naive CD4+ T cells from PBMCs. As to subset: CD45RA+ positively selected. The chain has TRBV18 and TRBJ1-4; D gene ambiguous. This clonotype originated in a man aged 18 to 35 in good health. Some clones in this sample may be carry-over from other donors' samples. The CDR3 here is CASSNGREGVSEKLFF. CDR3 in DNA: TGTGCCAGCTCGAACGGCCGGGAGGGCGTTAGTGAAAAACTGTTTTTT.